This T cell receptor beta chain was observed in a study of cytomegalovirus exposure and HLA in healthy donors. As for the study in general: Out of 150 million to 200 million T cells, an earlier analysis found more than 95 million unique TCR beta sequences in total.

Study findings and constraints: The study assumed roughly uniform donor sequencing depth for presence/absence analyses. Later on, an analysis found that several of the most significant clusters appeared to be linked to common viral pathogens, which included parvovirus B19. Accurate HLA-A and HLA-B prediction from TCR beta sequences was reported for most subjects.

PCR involved 60 Vbeta and 13 Jbeta primers. Profiling relied on immunoSEQ multiplex PCR, and the TCRdb table lists in-frame clones only, not all of them. This table has some 85,000 clones, about 80% appearing once. This CDR3 contains 11 residues. Per the germline V gene, CDR1 is SQVTM and CDR2 is ANQGSEA. The germline V and J ends were trimmed by 7 bases and 3 bases, with 9 bases remaining between them. This clone has just one count. Its target is not known. The sequenced sample consisted of PBMCs. The TCR was taken from a male donor in good health and CMV-seronegative. The V gene is TRBV29-1, the J gene TRBJ1-2; D possibly corresponds to TRBD1 (5 bases). In DNA form, the CDR3 reads TGCAGCGGGGGGGACGACTATGGCTACACCTTC. Protein product: CSGGDDYGYTF.